The rows below give T cell receptor beta chains drawn from one sample of a study of molecular identifiers for immune sequencing clone quantification. TCRdb reprocessed the PCR reads via MiXCR and lists one record per CDR3 protein. The repertoire has 7,500 to 9,500 distinct CDR3 sequences, around 15% of them found once; the top ten carry approximately 1.6%. Material: naive CD8+ T cells from blood, with Jurkat cell RNA spiked in. The receptor source for this set is a human donor in good health. Some libraries in this study had Jurkat cell RNA spiked in. CDR3s leave out the opening cysteine and the closing phenylalanine or tryptophan.

cdr3_length	j_call	v_call	cdr3_aa
11	TRBJ2-4	TRBV12-3/TRBV12-4	ASGLLGGGTQY
14	TRBJ2-1	TRBV29-1	SVEDHGGSFYNEQF
11	TRBJ2-7	TRBV6-5	ASSYGGSDEQY
12	TRBJ2-7	TRBV12-3/TRBV12-4	TSSLRDRDEEQY
12	TRBJ1-3	TRBV13	ASSNGVSGNTIY
9	TRBJ2-7	TRBV4-2	ASSFGNEQY
14	TRBJ2-5	TRBV14	ASSQEVFGGAETQY
11	TRBJ2-5	TRBV30	ALEQGTRATQY
12	TRBJ1-2	TRBV20-1	SAREPHSVYGYT
13	TRBJ2-2	TRBV28	ASSFRGRGAGELF
11	TRBJ1-5	TRBV19	ASSITGREPQH
13	TRBJ1-2	TRBV19	ASSDQGTSYYGYT
11	TRBJ2-4	TRBV12-3/TRBV12-4	ASSLLGGGIQY
13	TRBJ2-4	TRBV11-2	ASSRDKIAKNIQY
16	TRBJ1-5	TRBV7-9	ASSTSAGPTGYYQPQH
14	TRBJ2-7	TRBV27	ASSLSMAGGAYEQY
13	TRBJ2-3	TRBV2	ASSEGGASTDTQY
12	TRBJ2-3	TRBV30	ACSPSSGTDTQY
13	TRBJ1-5	TRBV4-3	ASSQDISNGQPQH
11	TRBJ1-1	TRBV27	ASSSQGDGEAF
12	TRBJ2-7	TRBV7-9	ASSSVGTTLGQY
12	TRBJ2-5	TRBV4-1	ASSGNRGQETQY
12	TRBJ2-5	TRBV11-2	ASGRDIYQETQC
12	TRBJ2-7	TRBV24-1	ATSDSGFGYEQY
14	TRBJ2-1	TRBV29-1	SVEARVGLVIDEQF
14	TRBJ2-6	TRBV6-5	ASSYSADSGANVLT
13	TRBJ2-2	TRBV6-6	ASSRVDRGTGELF
13	TRBJ2-4	TRBV11-2	ASSSDTLAKNIQY
13	TRBJ1-4	TRBV7-9	ASSHLSGGNEELF
12	TRBJ2-7	TRBV4-1	ASSQDKRAYEQY
12	TRBJ2-5	TRBV29-1	SVEDSWAWETQY
13	TRBJ2-1	TRBV7-3	ASSAGLVFSDEQF
14	TRBJ2-3	TRBV2	ASILSSGIYTDTQY
10	TRBJ2-7	TRBV5-4	ASSLALGQPD
10	TRBJ2-3	TRBV12-3/TRBV12-4	ASSLRADTQY
13	TRBJ2-7	TRBV19	ASSPGTEVYTEQY
13	TRBJ2-1	TRBV28	ASIETSSLLNEQF
11	TRBJ1-2	TRBV30	AWTPTGNYGYT
11	TRBJ2-7	TRBV20-1	SASDVSSYEQY
14	TRBJ2-2	TRBV7-8	ASSLASKGATGELF
15	TRBJ1-1	TRBV4-1	ASSQEILDRQNTEAF
14	TRBJ2-1	TRBV29-1	SVETGAKDTYNEQF
13	TRBJ2-5	TRBV5-4	ASSLLGGRQETQY
12	TRBJ2-3	TRBV4-1	ASSQFSGTDTQY
11	TRBJ1-5	TRBV29-1	SALQVSNQPQH
12	TRBJ1-2	TRBV4-3	ASSQVQGGYGYT
14	TRBJ1-2	TRBV6-2/TRBV6-3	ASSYSFLGSNYGYT
16	TRBJ2-1	TRBV6-2/TRBV6-3	ASSYSNRSSGVYNEQF
17	TRBJ1-5	TRBV27	ASSPQQGHINIINQPQH
13	TRBJ2-7	TRBV7-2	ASSIQGSSSYEQY
13	TRBJ2-7	TRBV28	ASSLGTASRDEQY
14	TRBJ2-4	TRBV23-1	ASSRGPTLAQTIQY